The clone carrying this T cell receptor beta chain was counted only a few times. Its antigen is currently unknown. This entry comes from a study of PD-1 blockade in classical Hodgkin lymphoma. Study-wide context: Patients were given intravenous nivolumab, 3 mg/kg, every 2 weeks.

Each of the patients experienced relapse following autologous stem cell transplantation, and their brentuximab vedotin exposure differed. Responses achieved at best were complete response, partial response or progressive disease. Looked up from germline, CDR1 is MDHEN and CDR2 is SYDVKM. The CDR3 loop spans 16 amino acids. V gave up 5 bases and J gave up 7 bases, with 20 bases separating them. Study outcomes and limitations: Baseline diversity resembling that of newly diagnosed patients was seen in complete responders. Exclusion applied to patients who initiated nivolumab less than 1 year following ASCT.

Generated by immunoSEQ multiplex PCR, the TCRdb table keeps only in-frame clones and is missing some. Among under 80,000 clones listed, 71% were seen once. The sequencing here drew on peripheral blood mononuclear cells (PBMCs), taken before the second cycle of nivolumab. V usage is TRBV28 and J usage is TRBJ2-2; TRBD2 is a possible D gene (5 bases). The clonotype comes from a human donor with classical Hodgkin lymphoma. The CDR3 DNA follows: TGTGCCAGCAGTCTCAGATTACTAGGTTTAAGCGGGGAGCTGTTTTTT. This gives the protein CASSLRLLGLSGELFF.